This record covers a single TCR beta chain. Its antigen remains unidentified. These data originate in a study of blood T cells in healthy people across ages. A second roughly 7 to 12 cycle PCR used barcoded and J-beta primers. MiXCR, applied by TCRdb to the 5' RACE reads, yields one record per CDR3 protein. The table shows about 1.6 million distinct CDR3 sequences, with around 36% occurring only once. Germline V CDR1 and CDR2: SNHLY, FYNNEI. With 4 bases removed from V and 0 bases from J, the gap between germline ends came to 10 bases. The CDR3 has 15 residues. Findings and caveats of the study: Donors of long life had a larger count of naive CD4+ cells and greater diversity than aged donors. Estimates based on one million T cells were treated as lower bounds.

Sequencing was carried out using blood. This TCR derives from a woman aged 25-40 years in good health. The chain employs TRBV2 and TRBJ2-1; TRBD2 might be the D (6 bases). DNA for the CDR3: TGTGCCAGCAGTGTGACTAGGGTCTCCTACAATGAGCAGTTCTTC. Translating gives CASSVTRVSYNEQFF.